The 26 T cell receptor beta chains below all came from one sample that was sequenced in a study of blood T cell repertoires in COVID-19. Clones were sequenced by immunoSEQ multiplex PCR, and TCRdb holds only the in-frame ones, with some missing. The sample has 200,000 to 250,000 clones; 70% to 90% are singletons. Sequenced: PBMCs or T cells enriched from blood (not recorded which). The receptor source for this set is a woman in her thirties or forties with acute COVID-19.

The chain combines TRBV10-1 with TRBJ1-4, with a possible D match to TRBD1 (6 bases). Trimming shortened V by 2 bases and J by 10 bases, and 11 bases separated the two germline ends. This CDR3 contains 13 residues. The germline V gene has CDR1 WNHNN and CDR2 SYGVQD (reference sequence). CDR3 sequence (DNA): TGCGCCAGCAGTGAGACCAAAGGGGGAAAACTGTTTTTT. This codes for CASSETKGGKLFF.

This rearrangement joins TRBV19 to TRBJ1-5; 7 bases align to TRBD1. The V gene's germline CDR1 is LNHDA and CDR2 SQIVND (reference sequence). The CDR3 covers 15 residues. V trimming: 4 bases; J trimming: 3 bases; junction bases outside the gene matches: 6. CDR3 coding DNA: TGTGCCAGTAGTAACACAGGGGCCTCCAATCAGCCCCAGCATTTT. Residues: CASSNTGASNQPQHF.

The chain employs TRBV10-1 and TRBJ2-3; the match to TRBD2 covers 9 bases. CDR3 size: 14 residues. J was trimmed by 2 bases and V by 10 bases; bases with no gene match: 7. CDR1 is WNHNN and CDR2 is SYGVQD in the germline V gene (reference sequence). The CDR3 region is CATSRGGTTDTQYF. CDR3 sequence (DNA): TGCGCCACATCGCGGGGGGGCACCACAGATACGCAGTATTTT.

This clone has only one observation. The chain has TRBV2 and TRBJ2-2, with D perhaps matching TRBD1 (6 bases). Germline loops: CDR1 SNHLY, CDR2 FYNNEI. CDR3 length equals 13 residues. V lost 6 bases and J 4 bases, leaving 9 bases between the germline ends. The CDR3 sequence is CASRDRRTGELFF. The CDR3 nucleotides are TGTGCCAGCAGGGACAGACGCACCGGGGAGCTGTTTTTT.

V and J are TRBV28 and TRBJ2-7; D unresolved. The CDR3 totals 12 residues. CDR1 and CDR2 (germline): MDHEN, SYDVKM. Trimming stripped 10 bases from V and 2 bases from J, with 12 bases between. This CDR3 is CATAAMTYEQYV. CDR3 coding DNA: TGTGCCACTGCAGCGATGACCTACGAGCAGTACGTC.

The chain joins TRBV5-1 to TRBJ1-2; TRBD1 aligns across 7 bases. CDR1 is SGHRS, CDR2 YFSETQ, per germline. The length of the CDR3 is 13 residues. J was trimmed by 7 bases and V by 2 bases; bases with no gene match: 5. CDR3 DNA sequence: TGCGCCAGCAGCTTCGACAGGGTGAGTGGCTACACCTTC. Its protein is CASSFDRVSGYTF. The full variable domain, with the rest looked up from reference TRBV5-1 and TRBJ1-2, is KAGVTQTPRYLIKTRGQQVTLSCSPISGHRSVSWYQQTPGQGLQFLFEYFSETQRNKGNFPGRFSGRQFSNSRSEMNVSTLELGDSALYLCASSFDRVSGYTFGSGTRLTVV.

The chain recombines TRBV7-9 with TRBJ1-2; maybe TRBD1 (5 bases). The CDR3 has 15 residues. V gave up 3 bases and J gave up 5 bases, with 16 bases separating them. Germline loops: CDR1 SEHNR, CDR2 FQNEAQ (reference sequence). The DNA of the CDR3 is TGTGCCAGCAGCTTGGAGGGGTACCCTGGGTATGGCTACACCTTC. This encodes CASSLEGYPGYGYTF.

The rearrangement joins TRBV5-8 to TRBJ1-5; 8 nucleotides align to TRBD1. Trimming cost V 5 bases and J 3 bases; bases outside gene matches: 7. The germline V gene encodes CDR1 SGHTS and CDR2 YDEGEE. The CDR3 covers 15 residues. CDR3 residues: CASRQGQAINQPQHF. Here the CDR3 DNA reads TGTGCCAGCAGACAGGGACAGGCCATCAATCAGCCCCAGCATTTT.

This clone came up once. The chain employs TRBV13 and TRBJ1-1; D perhaps matches TRBD1 (5 bases). Germline CDR1 reads PRHDT; CDR2 reads FYEKMQ (reference sequence). This CDR3 contains 15 residues. V lost 4 bases to trimming and J lost 4 bases, with 16 bases between them. This CDR3 is CASSSVGRGATEAFF. In DNA form, the CDR3 reads TGTGCCAGCAGCTCCGTGGGTCGTGGGGCCACTGAAGCTTTCTTT. Full variable domain (remainder filled in from reference TRBV13 and TRBJ1-1): AAGVIQSPRHLIKEKRETATLKCYPIPRHDTVYWYQQGPGQDPQFLISFYEKMQSDKGSIPDRFSAQQFSDYHSELNMSSLELGDSALYFCASSSVGRGATEAFFGQGTRLTVV.

The V gene is TRBV3-1 (or the pseudogene TRBV3-2), the J gene TRBJ1-5; D is ambiguous. V lost 0 bases and J 7 bases, leaving 10 bases between the germline ends. In germline, CDR1 is LGHDT, CDR2 YNNKEL (reference sequence). The CDR3 is 14 residues long. In DNA form, the CDR3 reads TGTGCCAGCAGCCAAGATTACAATATCCAGCCCCAGCATTTT. Translated: CASSQDYNIQPQHF.

The chain joins TRBV7-2 to TRBJ2-7; D not certain. This CDR3 is built from 13 residues. Trimming removed 5 bases from V and 1 base from J, with 9 bases in between. Germline V gives CDR1 SGHTA, CDR2 FQGNSA. The CDR3 sequence: CASSKDKSYEQYF. CDR3 in DNA: TGTGCCAGCAGCAAAGACAAATCCTACGAGCAGTACTTC.

This chain uses TRBV18 with TRBJ1-5; tentatively, D is TRBD1 (6 bases). Trimming removed 2 bases at V and 4 bases at J, with 9 bases between. The germline CDR1 and CDR2 sequences are KGHSH and LQKENI. The CDR3 contains 14 residues. The CDR3 DNA follows: TGTGCCAGCTCACCAGGACAGAATAATCAGCCCCAGCATTTT. Residues: CASSPGQNNQPQHF.

The chain combines TRBV19 with TRBJ1-1; D ambiguous. Looked up from germline, CDR1 is LNHDA and CDR2 is SQIVND (reference sequence). V was trimmed by 7 bases and J by 4 bases, leaving 16 bases between them. The CDR3 covers 14 residues. Here the CDR3 reads CASTPRAAGTEAFF. CDR3 in DNA: TGTGCCAGTACCCCCCGGGCCGCGGGCACTGAAGCTTTCTTT.

The chain links TRBV11-2 to TRBJ2-2, with D perhaps matching TRBD2 (6 bases). The CDR3 loop spans 15 amino acids. V shed 4 bases and J shed 3 bases, with 12 bases lying between them. Germline V gene sequence: CDR1 SGHAT, CDR2 FQNNGV. The CDR3 sequence is CASSYSGTHTGELFF. For the CDR3, the DNA is TGTGCCAGCAGCTACTCCGGGACTCACACCGGGGAGCTGTTTTTT.

CDR3: CASSPSGHTREYF. The CDR3 DNA sequence: TGTGCCAGCAGCCCGTCTGGACACACCAGGGAGTACTTC. The rearrangement uses TRBV5-4 and TRBJ2-7; D may be TRBD1 (5 bases). The length of the CDR3 is 13 residues. The V end was cut by 4 bases, the J end by 11 bases, with 19 bases between. Germline V gene data show CDR1 as SGHNT and CDR2 as YYREEE (reference sequence). The full variable domain, completed using reference TRBV5-4 and TRBJ2-7, is ETGVTQSPTHLIKTRGQQVTLRCSSQSGHNTVSWYQQALGQGPQFIFQYYREEENGRGNFPPRFSGLQFPNYSSELNVNALELDDSALYLCASSPSGHTREYFGPGTRLTVT.

The genes are TRBV7-2 and TRBJ1-3; unclear D gene. V dropped 2 bases and J dropped 2 bases, with 10 bases sitting between them. The germline V gene has CDR1 SGHTA and CDR2 FQGNSA. The CDR3 extends over 15 amino acids. For the CDR3, the DNA is TGTGCCAGCAGCTTAAGCGGTCAGACTGGAAACACCATATATTTT. This codes for CASSLSGQTGNTIYF.

About this clone itself: Different DNA sequences within this sample yield the same CDR3. V is TRBV20-1 and J is TRBJ2-5, with a weak D call TRBD2 (5 bases). Trimming stripped 3 bases from V and 3 bases from J, with 5 bases between. The CDR3 runs to 11 residues. Germline V CDR1 and CDR2: DFQATT, SNEGSKA (reference sequence). The CDR3 coding sequence is TGCAGTGCTAGGGGAGAAGAGACCCAGTACTTC. Residues: CSARGEETQYF.

The rearrangement links TRBV5-1 to TRBJ2-3; 9 bases fit TRBD2. Germline CDR1 is SGHRS and CDR2 is YFSETQ. This CDR3 contains 15 residues. V shed 2 bases and J 4 bases; nucleotides not matched to a gene: 5. This chain's CDR3 is CASSFISGGPDTQYF. CDR3 in DNA: TGCGCCAGCAGCTTCATTAGCGGGGGCCCAGATACGCAGTATTTT.

The rearrangement uses TRBV5-6 and TRBJ2-2; the match to TRBD2 covers 9 bases. Losses at the gene ends were 0 bases for V and 7 bases for J; bases not matched to a gene: 10. The CDR3 runs 17 residues. Germline values: CDR1 SGHDT, CDR2 YYEEEE. In DNA form, the CDR3 reads TGTGCCAGCAGCTTGGTGATTGGACTAGCGATGGGCGGGGAGCTGTTTTTT. This encodes CASSLVIGLAMGGELFF. Looking up the rest from reference TRBV5-6 and TRBJ2-2 gives the full variable domain: DAGVTQSPTHLIKTRGQQVTLRCSPKSGHDTVSWYQQALGQGPQFIFQYYEEEERQRGNFPDRFSGHQFPNYSSELNVNALLLGDSALYLCASSLVIGLAMGGELFFGEGSRLTVL.

This clone is a singleton in its sample. The rearrangement links TRBV7-9 to TRBJ2-7; a possible D gene is TRBD1 (6 bases). V shed 3 bases and J shed 7 bases, with 13 bases lying between them. Germline lookup yields CDR1 SEHNR and CDR2 FQNEAQ (reference sequence). This CDR3 has 13 amino acids. CDR3 sequence: CASSLGTKLEQYV. CDR3 coding DNA: TGTGCCAGCAGCTTGGGGACAAAACTTGAGCAGTACGTC.

The rearrangement links TRBV7-2 to TRBJ1-2; 8 bases map to TRBD1. CDR3 length: 16 residues. The germline V gene encodes CDR1 SGHTA and CDR2 FQGNSA. J gave up 4 bases and V 5 bases, and 12 bases lay outside the gene matches. This CDR3 reads CASSARIAGGAYGYTF. CDR3 nucleotide sequence: TGTGCCAGCAGCGCCAGGATCGCAGGGGGCGCCTATGGCTACACCTTC.

This clone was counted once. This chain joins TRBV9 and TRBJ1-3; weak D call: TRBD1 (6 bases). CDR3 length: 15 residues. Germline values: CDR1 SGDLS, CDR2 YYNGEE. The V end was cut by 4 bases, the J end by 4 bases, with 15 bases between. The CDR3 sequence is CASSPTSTGGNTIYF. CDR3 bases: TGTGCCAGCAGCCCCACCTCGACAGGCGGAAACACCATATATTTT.

As DNA, the CDR3 is TGTGCCAGCAGCGTAGTCGGACGGGGGAGGGTTAGGGTCGGGGAGCTGTTTTTT. Residues: CASSVVGRGRVRVGELFF. The chain links TRBV9 to TRBJ2-2; TRBD2 agrees at 7 bases. The CDR3 extends over 18 amino acids. Germline assignment: CDR1 SGDLS and CDR2 YYNGEE. Trimming cost V 0 bases and J 7 bases; bases outside gene matches: 15.

V gene TRBV5-1 combines with J gene TRBJ2-2; D gene ambiguous. Germline loops: CDR1 SGHRS, CDR2 YFSETQ. The V end lost 0 bases, the J end lost 0 bases, and 6 bases lay between the germline ends. The CDR3 loop spans 15 amino acids. CDR3 protein: CASSLVQTNTGELFF. CDR3 bases: TGCGCCAGCAGCTTGGTGCAGACGAACACCGGGGAGCTGTTTTTT.

The V and J genes are TRBV5-6 and TRBJ2-7, with a possible D match to TRBD1 (6 bases). Between the trimmed V and J ends, which lost 4 bases and 1 base, there was a span of 15 bases. This CDR3 has 15 residues. Germline CDR1 SGHDT, CDR2 YYEEEE. Here the CDR3 DNA reads TGTGCCAGCAGCCAACAGGGCCTAGGGTCCTACGAGCAGTACGTC. It translates to CASSQQGLGSYEQYV.

The chain uses TRBV2 and TRBJ2-2; 10 bases line up with TRBD1. The germline V gene encodes CDR1 SNHLY and CDR2 FYNNEI. The CDR3 has 19 residues. The ends lost 4 bases at V and 0 bases at J; junction bases unmatched: 11. This CDR3 is CASSGFRTGGFANTGELFF. CDR3 DNA: TGTGCCAGCAGTGGTTTTAGGACAGGGGGTTTCGCGAACACCGGGGAGCTGTTTTTT.